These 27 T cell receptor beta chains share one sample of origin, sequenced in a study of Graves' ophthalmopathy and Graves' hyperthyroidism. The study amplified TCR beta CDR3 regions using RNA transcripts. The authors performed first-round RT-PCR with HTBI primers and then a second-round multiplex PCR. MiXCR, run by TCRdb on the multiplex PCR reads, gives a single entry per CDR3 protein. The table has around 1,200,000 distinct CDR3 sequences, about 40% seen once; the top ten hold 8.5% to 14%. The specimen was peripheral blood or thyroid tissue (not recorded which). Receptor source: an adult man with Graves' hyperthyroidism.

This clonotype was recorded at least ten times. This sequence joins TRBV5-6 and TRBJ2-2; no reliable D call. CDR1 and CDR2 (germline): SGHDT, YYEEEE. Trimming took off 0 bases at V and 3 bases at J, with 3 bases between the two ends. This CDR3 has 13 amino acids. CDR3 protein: CASSLGHTGELFF. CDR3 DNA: TGTGCCAGCAGCTTGGGTCACACCGGGGAGCTGTTTTTT.

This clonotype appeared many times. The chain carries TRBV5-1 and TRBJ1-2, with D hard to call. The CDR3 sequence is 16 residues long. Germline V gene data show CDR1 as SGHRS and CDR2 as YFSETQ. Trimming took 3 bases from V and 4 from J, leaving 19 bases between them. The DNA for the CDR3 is TGCGCCAGCAGCTCCCAAGACGGAGGGAGTGTCTATGGCTACACCTTC. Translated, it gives CASSSQDGGSVYGYTF.

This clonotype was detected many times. CDR3 DNA: TGTGCCAGCAGTATACAGGAGAGGACTGAAGCTTTCTTT. Protein sequence: CASSIQERTEAFF. The rearrangement links TRBV12-3 or TRBV12-4 to TRBJ1-1; weak D call: TRBD1 (5 bases). The CDR3 extends over 13 amino acids. With 5 bases removed from V and 5 bases from J, the gap between germline ends came to 12 bases.

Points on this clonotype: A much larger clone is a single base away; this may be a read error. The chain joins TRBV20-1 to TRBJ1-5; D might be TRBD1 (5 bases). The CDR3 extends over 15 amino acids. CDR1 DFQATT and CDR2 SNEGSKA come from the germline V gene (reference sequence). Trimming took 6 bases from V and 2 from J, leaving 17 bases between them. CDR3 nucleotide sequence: TGCAGTGCCCACCGAGGCGGGGGTGGCAATCAGCCCCAGCATTTT. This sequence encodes CSAHRGGGGNQPQHF.

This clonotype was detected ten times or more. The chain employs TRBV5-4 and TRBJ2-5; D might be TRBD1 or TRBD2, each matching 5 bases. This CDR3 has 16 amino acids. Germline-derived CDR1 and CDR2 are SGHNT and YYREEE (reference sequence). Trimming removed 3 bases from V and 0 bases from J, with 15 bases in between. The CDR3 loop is CASSCLGGTDQETQYF. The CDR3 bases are TGTGCCAGCAGCTGTTTAGGTGGGACCGACCAAGAGACCCAGTACTTC. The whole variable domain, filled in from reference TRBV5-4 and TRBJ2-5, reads ETGVTQSPTHLIKTRGQQVTLRCSSQSGHNTVSWYQQALGQGPQFIFQYYREEENGRGNFPPRFSGLQFPNYSSELNVNALELDDSALYLCASSCLGGTDQETQYFGPGTRLLVL.

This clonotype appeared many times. The CDR3 DNA sequence: TGTGCCACCAGTGAGGGGACAGGCAAATACGAGCAGTACTTC. It encodes CATSEGTGKYEQYF. The chain employs TRBV24-1 and TRBJ2-7; 8 bases align to TRBD1. Per germline, CDR1 KGHDR and CDR2 SFDVKD. The ends lost 4 bases at V and 4 bases at J; junction bases unmatched: 5. The CDR3 runs to 14 residues.

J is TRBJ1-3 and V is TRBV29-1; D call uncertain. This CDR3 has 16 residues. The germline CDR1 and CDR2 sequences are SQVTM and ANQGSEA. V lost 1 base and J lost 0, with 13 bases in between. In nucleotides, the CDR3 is TGCAGCGTTGAAGGTCGGGGAAGAAGCTCTGGAAACACCATATATTTT. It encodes CSVEGRGRSSGNTIYF.

For the CDR3, the DNA is TGTGCCACCAGCAGTACAGGGGGGGGCAATCAGCCCCAGCATTTT. Translated, it gives CATSSTGGGNQPQHF. The chain couples TRBV15 to TRBJ1-5; 8 positions agree with TRBD1. The CDR3 sequence is 15 residues long. CDR1 is LNHNV, CDR2 YYDKDF, per germline (reference sequence). V dropped 3 bases and J dropped 2; count of bases not matched to a gene: 3. Drawing the rest from reference TRBV15 and TRBJ1-5, the complete variable domain is DAMVIQNPRYQVTQFGKPVTLSCSQTLNHNVMYWYQQKSSQAPKLLFHYYDKDFNNEADTPDNFQSRRPNTSFCFLDIRSPGLGDTAMYLCATSSTGGGNQPQHFGDGTRLSIL.

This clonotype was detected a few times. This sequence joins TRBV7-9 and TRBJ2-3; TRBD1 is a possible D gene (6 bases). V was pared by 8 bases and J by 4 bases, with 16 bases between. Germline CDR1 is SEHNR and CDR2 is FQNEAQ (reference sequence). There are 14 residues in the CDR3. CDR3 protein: CASLDQGFADTQYF. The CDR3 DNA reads TGTGCCAGCCTTGACCAGGGGTTCGCAGATACGCAGTATTTT.

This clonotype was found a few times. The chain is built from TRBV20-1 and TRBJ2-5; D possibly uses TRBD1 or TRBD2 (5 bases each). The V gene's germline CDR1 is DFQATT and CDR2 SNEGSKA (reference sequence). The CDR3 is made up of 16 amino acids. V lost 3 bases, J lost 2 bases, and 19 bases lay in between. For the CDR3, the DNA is TGCAGTGCTAGCGGGGAAGGGGTGGCAGGACAAGAGACCCAGTACTTC. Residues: CSASGEGVAGQETQYF.

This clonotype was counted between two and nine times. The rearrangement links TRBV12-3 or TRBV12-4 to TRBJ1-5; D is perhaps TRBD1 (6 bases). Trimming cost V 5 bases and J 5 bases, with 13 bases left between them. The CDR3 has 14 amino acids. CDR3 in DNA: TGTGCCAGCAGTCCCGGGACACCCCATCAGCCCCAGCATTTT. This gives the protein CASSPGTPHQPQHF.

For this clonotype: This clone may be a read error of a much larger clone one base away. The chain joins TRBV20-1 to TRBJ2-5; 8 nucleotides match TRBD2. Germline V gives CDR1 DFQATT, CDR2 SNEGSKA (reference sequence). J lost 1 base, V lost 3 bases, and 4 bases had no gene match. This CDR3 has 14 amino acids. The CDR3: CSARETSGQETQYF. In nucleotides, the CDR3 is TGCAGTGCTAGGGAAACTAGCGGCCAAGAGACCCAGTACTTC.

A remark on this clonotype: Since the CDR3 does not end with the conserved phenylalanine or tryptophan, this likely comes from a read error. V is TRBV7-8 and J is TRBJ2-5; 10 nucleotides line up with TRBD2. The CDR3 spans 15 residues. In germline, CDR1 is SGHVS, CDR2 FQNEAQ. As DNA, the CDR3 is TGTGCGAGCAGCTCGAGCGGGGGGGTACAGGAGACCCAGTACTCC. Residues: CASSSSGGVQETQYS.

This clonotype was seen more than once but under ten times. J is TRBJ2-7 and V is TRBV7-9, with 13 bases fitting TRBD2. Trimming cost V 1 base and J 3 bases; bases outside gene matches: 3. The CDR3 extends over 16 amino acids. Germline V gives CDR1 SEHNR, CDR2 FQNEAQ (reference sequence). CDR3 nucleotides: TGTGCCAGCAGCTTAGAGTGGACTAGCGGGGGCTACGAGCAGTACTTC. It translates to CASSLEWTSGGYEQYF.

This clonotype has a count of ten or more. CDR3 residues: CASSTRAGRQETQYF. For the CDR3, the DNA is TGTGCCAGTAGTACCCGCGCCGGCCGGCAAGAGACCCAGTACTTC. This sequence joins TRBV19 and TRBJ2-5; D remains unclear. Trimming pared 4 bases from V and 2 bases from J, leaving 14 bases between. Germline CDR1 and CDR2: LNHDA and SQIVND (reference sequence). The CDR3 consists of 15 residues.

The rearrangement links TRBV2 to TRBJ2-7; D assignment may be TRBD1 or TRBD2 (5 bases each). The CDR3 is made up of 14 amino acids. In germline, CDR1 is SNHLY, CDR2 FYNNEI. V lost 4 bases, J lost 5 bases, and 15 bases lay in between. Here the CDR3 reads CASSAPGPPHEQYF. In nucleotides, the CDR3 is TGTGCCAGCAGTGCTCCGGGGCCACCCCACGAGCAGTACTTC. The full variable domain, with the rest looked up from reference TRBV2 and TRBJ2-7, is EPEVTQTPSHQVTQMGQEVILRCVPISNHLYFYWYRQILGQKVEFLVSFYNNEISEKSEIFDDQFSVERPDGSNFTLKIRSTKLEDSAMYFCASSAPGPPHEQYFGPGTRLTVT.

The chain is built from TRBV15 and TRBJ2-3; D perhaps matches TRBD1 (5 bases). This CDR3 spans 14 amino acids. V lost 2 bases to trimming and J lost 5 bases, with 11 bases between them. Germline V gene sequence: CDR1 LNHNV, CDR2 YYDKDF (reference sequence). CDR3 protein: CATSRHQQGDTQYF. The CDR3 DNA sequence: TGTGCCACCAGCAGACACCAGCAGGGAGATACGCAGTATTTT.

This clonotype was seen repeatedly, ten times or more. The CDR3 DNA sequence: TGCAGCGTAATTTCAGGCGCCCCAACTAATGAAAAACTGTTTTTT. Protein: CSVISGAPTNEKLFF. The gene calls are TRBV29-1 and TRBJ1-4; D is ambiguous. Deletions cut 6 bases from V and 0 bases from J, with 14 bases between. Germline CDR1 is SQVTM and CDR2 is ANQGSEA. The CDR3 length is 15 residues.

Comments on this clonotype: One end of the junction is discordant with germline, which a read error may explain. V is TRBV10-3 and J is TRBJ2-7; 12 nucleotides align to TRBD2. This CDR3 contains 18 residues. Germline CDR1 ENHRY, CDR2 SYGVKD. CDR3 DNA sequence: TGTGCCAGCAGTTACTCTCCCGGGACTAGCGGGCAATCCTACGAGCAGTACTTC. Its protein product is CASSYSPGTSGQSYEQYF.

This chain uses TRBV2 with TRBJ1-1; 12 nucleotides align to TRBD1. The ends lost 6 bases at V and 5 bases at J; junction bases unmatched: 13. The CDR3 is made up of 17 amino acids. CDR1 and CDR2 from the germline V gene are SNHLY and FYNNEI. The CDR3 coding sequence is TGTGCCAGCAGCCGGGACAGGGGGCGCGCGATGAGAACTGAAGCTTTCTTT. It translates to CASSRDRGRAMRTEAFF.

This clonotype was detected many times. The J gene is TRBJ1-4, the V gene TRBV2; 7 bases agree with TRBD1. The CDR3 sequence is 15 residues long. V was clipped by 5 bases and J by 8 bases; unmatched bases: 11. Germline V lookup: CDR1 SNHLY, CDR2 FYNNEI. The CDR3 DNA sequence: TGTGCCAGCAGTTTCCGGGGACAGCATTTGGAAAAACTGTTTTTT. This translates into CASSFRGQHLEKLFF.

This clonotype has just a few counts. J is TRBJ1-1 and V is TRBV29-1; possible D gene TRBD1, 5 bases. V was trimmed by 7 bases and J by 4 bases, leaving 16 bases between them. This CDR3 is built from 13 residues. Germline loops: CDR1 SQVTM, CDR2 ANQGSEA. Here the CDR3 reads CSAGTDGSTEAFF. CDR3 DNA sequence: TGCAGCGCCGGGACTGACGGGTCCACTGAAGCTTTCTTT.

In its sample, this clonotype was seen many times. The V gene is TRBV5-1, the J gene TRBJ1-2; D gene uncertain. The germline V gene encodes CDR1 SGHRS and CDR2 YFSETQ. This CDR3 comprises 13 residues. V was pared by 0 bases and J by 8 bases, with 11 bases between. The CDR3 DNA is TGCGCCAGCAGCTTGGGAGGCGACGGAGGCTACACCTTC. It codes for CASSLGGDGGYTF.

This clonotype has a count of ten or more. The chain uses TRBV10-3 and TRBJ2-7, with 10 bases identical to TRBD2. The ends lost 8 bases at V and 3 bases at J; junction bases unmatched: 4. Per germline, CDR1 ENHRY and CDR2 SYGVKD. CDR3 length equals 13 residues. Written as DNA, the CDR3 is TGTGCCATCGGTTGGACTAGCGGCTACGAGCAGTACTTC. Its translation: CAIGWTSGYEQYF.

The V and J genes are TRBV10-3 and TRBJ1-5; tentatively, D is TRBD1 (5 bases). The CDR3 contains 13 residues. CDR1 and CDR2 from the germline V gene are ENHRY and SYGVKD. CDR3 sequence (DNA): TGTGCTAGAACAGGTGACCGCAATCAGCCCCAGCATTTT. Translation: CARTGDRNQPQHF.

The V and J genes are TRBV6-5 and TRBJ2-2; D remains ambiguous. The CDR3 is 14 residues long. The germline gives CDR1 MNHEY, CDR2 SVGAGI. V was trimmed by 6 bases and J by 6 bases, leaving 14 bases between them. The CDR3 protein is CASSADTLAGELFF. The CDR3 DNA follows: TGTGCCAGCAGCGCCGACACCCTGGCCGGGGAGCTGTTTTTT.

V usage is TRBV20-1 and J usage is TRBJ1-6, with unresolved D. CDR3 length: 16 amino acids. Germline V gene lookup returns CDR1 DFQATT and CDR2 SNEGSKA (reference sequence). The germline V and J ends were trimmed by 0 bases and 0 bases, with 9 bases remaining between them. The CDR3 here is CSAREILSSYNSPLHF. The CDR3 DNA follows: TGCAGTGCTAGAGAGATCCTGAGCTCCTATAATTCACCCCTCCACTTT.